This is a list of T cell receptor beta chains from one sample in a study of metastatic and nonmetastatic thyroid tumors. TCRdb re-called the PCR reads with MiXCR. The sample includes under 95,000 clones, roughly 13% of them seen just once. The sample taken for sequencing was blood. These receptors were obtained from a female donor with papillary thyroid cancer or a benign thyroid nodule (not recorded which). Some clones in this sample may be carry-over from other donors' samples. The conserved cysteine and the conserved F or W are not part of the CDR3 here. A D gene is named only where the DNA matches it firmly.

CDR3 protein: SARGSSTGELF
V gene: TRBV20-1
J gene: TRBJ2-2
D gene: -

CDR3 protein: ASSHGQGLTDTQY
V gene: TRBV7-9
J gene: TRBJ2-3
D gene: TRBD1

CDR3 protein: ASSYSVTQPQH
V gene: TRBV6-2/TRBV6-3
J gene: TRBJ1-5
D gene: -

CDR3 protein: ASSNSGSSYEQY
V gene: TRBV5-1
J gene: TRBJ2-7
D gene: TRBD2

CDR3 protein: AWSVGLGDEQF
V gene: TRBV30
J gene: TRBJ2-1
D gene: -

CDR3 protein: ASSYTPSSENTIY
V gene: TRBV6-5
J gene: TRBJ1-3
D gene: -

CDR3 protein: ASSYVTSGRETSYNEQF
V gene: TRBV6-5
J gene: TRBJ2-1
D gene: TRBD2

CDR3 protein: ASSPGGGWGPKSNEQF
V gene: TRBV9
J gene: TRBJ2-1
D gene: TRBD2

CDR3 protein: ASESGRATEAF
V gene: TRBV6-1
J gene: TRBJ1-1
D gene: -

CDR3 protein: ASSSDPGGSFADTQY
V gene: TRBV5-1
J gene: TRBJ2-3
D gene: TRBD2

CDR3 protein: ASSQGLNSGTDTQY
V gene: TRBV28
J gene: TRBJ2-3
D gene: -

CDR3 protein: ASSPISGPGTYTQY
V gene: TRBV9
J gene: TRBJ2-3
D gene: -

CDR3 protein: ASIRNRGGGANVLT
V gene: TRBV19
J gene: TRBJ2-6
D gene: -

CDR3 protein: ASEAIHQPQH
V gene: TRBV11-2
J gene: TRBJ1-5
D gene: -

CDR3 protein: ASSQVSLLNTEAF
V gene: TRBV4-2
J gene: TRBJ1-1
D gene: -

CDR3 protein: ASSPGTYYGYT
V gene: TRBV12-3/TRBV12-4
J gene: TRBJ1-2
D gene: -

CDR3 protein: ASSFSSGSRETQY
V gene: TRBV28
J gene: TRBJ2-5
D gene: TRBD2

CDR3 protein: AISEGETGELF
V gene: TRBV10-3
J gene: TRBJ2-2
D gene: -

CDR3 protein: ASSPTLASNEQF
V gene: TRBV7-2
J gene: TRBJ2-1
D gene: -

CDR3 protein: ASSLGGGTDTQY
V gene: TRBV5-4
J gene: TRBJ2-3
D gene: -

CDR3 protein: ASCSPGLYTGELF
V gene: TRBV6-1
J gene: TRBJ2-2
D gene: -

CDR3 protein: ASSLADREAAEAF
V gene: TRBV7-9
J gene: TRBJ1-1
D gene: TRBD1

CDR3 protein: ASTPRGGMGTGELF
V gene: TRBV27
J gene: TRBJ2-2
D gene: TRBD2

CDR3 protein: ASSGGAGGSYEQY
V gene: TRBV7-2
J gene: TRBJ2-7
D gene: -

CDR3 protein: ASSEPDGGRYGYT
V gene: TRBV2
J gene: TRBJ1-2
D gene: -

CDR3 protein: ASSPQGPGGDEQY
V gene: TRBV7-9
J gene: TRBJ2-7
D gene: -

CDR3 protein: ASSEQTGTGLEKMF
V gene: TRBV6-1
J gene: TRBJ1-4
D gene: TRBD1

CDR3 protein: ASSAGQGGSGANVLT
V gene: TRBV9
J gene: TRBJ2-6
D gene: TRBD1

CDR3 protein: ASRPRTGQQETQY
V gene: TRBV7-2
J gene: TRBJ2-5
D gene: TRBD1

CDR3 protein: ASRPAGVPTDTQY
V gene: TRBV6-1
J gene: TRBJ2-3
D gene: TRBD2

CDR3 protein: ASSEEGAFMDEQF
V gene: TRBV6-1
J gene: TRBJ2-1
D gene: -

CDR3 protein: ASSYGPFQF
V gene: TRBV6-2/TRBV6-3
J gene: TRBJ2-1
D gene: -

CDR3 protein: SASRPGQGISGANVLT
V gene: TRBV20-1
J gene: TRBJ2-6
D gene: TRBD1

CDR3 protein: ASSFPYTEAF
V gene: TRBV28
J gene: TRBJ1-1
D gene: -

CDR3 protein: ASSQGTSGLRAEQY
V gene: TRBV27
J gene: TRBJ2-7
D gene: TRBD2

CDR3 protein: ASSLARGVRDTQY
V gene: TRBV11-1
J gene: TRBJ2-3
D gene: -

CDR3 protein: SARVGEKLF
V gene: TRBV20-1
J gene: TRBJ1-4
D gene: -

CDR3 protein: ASSLEQVARTDTQY
V gene: TRBV5-1
J gene: TRBJ2-3
D gene: -

CDR3 protein: ASSSGGQTTDTQY
V gene: TRBV11-2
J gene: TRBJ2-3
D gene: TRBD1

CDR3 protein: ASSEIRSSYEQY
V gene: TRBV2
J gene: TRBJ2-7
D gene: -

CDR3 protein: ASSHKPTGGAGEKLF
V gene: TRBV4-3
J gene: TRBJ1-4
D gene: TRBD1

CDR3 protein: ASSLTSNQPQH
V gene: TRBV7-2
J gene: TRBJ1-5
D gene: -

CDR3 protein: ASSARGLTTGGELF
V gene: TRBV7-3
J gene: TRBJ2-2
D gene: -

CDR3 protein: ASTYEESPYGYT
V gene: TRBV28
J gene: TRBJ1-2
D gene: -

CDR3 protein: SARDGKGSYNSPLH
V gene: TRBV20-1
J gene: TRBJ1-6
D gene: -

CDR3 protein: ASSDYRGESYNEQF
V gene: TRBV11-2
J gene: TRBJ2-1
D gene: TRBD1

CDR3 protein: ASSSGLSSYEQY
V gene: TRBV2
J gene: TRBJ2-7
D gene: -

CDR3 protein: ASIPSGTYYEQY
V gene: TRBV28
J gene: TRBJ2-7
D gene: -

CDR3 protein: SAKTSGGPYEQY
V gene: TRBV20-1
J gene: TRBJ2-7
D gene: TRBD2

CDR3 protein: ASSPPWGGSYNEQF
V gene: TRBV18
J gene: TRBJ2-1
D gene: -

CDR3 protein: SARRPPEDGPNYEQY
V gene: TRBV20-1
J gene: TRBJ2-7
D gene: -

CDR3 protein: ASSPAGVGQETQY
V gene: TRBV4-3
J gene: TRBJ2-5
D gene: TRBD2

CDR3 protein: ASSLGSLNTGELF
V gene: TRBV7-3
J gene: TRBJ2-2
D gene: -

CDR3 protein: SITGLDNQPQH
V gene: TRBV20-1
J gene: TRBJ1-5
D gene: -

CDR3 protein: SARDPAPTGREQF
V gene: TRBV20-1
J gene: TRBJ2-1
D gene: TRBD2

CDR3 protein: SAIGTSGTSTQY
V gene: TRBV20-1
J gene: TRBJ2-3
D gene: TRBD2

CDR3 protein: SARGTLGSGTTDTQY
V gene: TRBV20-1
J gene: TRBJ2-3
D gene: TRBD2

CDR3 protein: SVRNPRGYT
V gene: TRBV20-1
J gene: TRBJ1-2
D gene: -

CDR3 protein: SASLPETYSNQPQH
V gene: TRBV20-1
J gene: TRBJ1-5
D gene: -